A single sample gave rise to the 15 T cell receptor beta chains below, sequenced in a study of MAIT cells during Salmonella Paratyphi A infection. Time point denoted: before S. Paratyphi A challenge (baseline). The MAIT cell gate was Valpha7.2+ CD161+ T cells, sorted by flow cytometry. Their antigens remain unidentified. Each CDR3 protein gets one entry after TCRdb re-called the 5' RACE reads with MiXCR. This repertoire shows 500 to 700 distinct CDR3 sequences, roughly a third found once; its top ten account for more than 35%. Whole-study results and caveats: MAIT cell TRBV usage was oligoclonal, favouring TRBV20 and TRBV6, and apparently unchanged by infection.

The sequencing used MAIT cells from blood, collected at the first sampling point of the challenge study. Every receptor here comes from a person between 18 and 70 years old who was deliberately infected with Salmonella Paratyphi A in a paratyphoid fever challenge study.

The chain employs TRBV5-1 and TRBJ2-1, with 11 bases lining up with TRBD2. This CDR3 contains 13 residues. Germline assignment: CDR1 SGHRS and CDR2 YFSETQ. With 4 bases clipped from V and 8 bases from J, the junction kept 2 bases outside the gene matches. The CDR3 sequence: CASSALAGDEQFF. The DNA of the CDR3 is TGCGCCAGCAGCGCACTAGCGGGAGATGAGCAGTTCTTC.

This clonotype is labeled as large. The chain combines TRBV20-1 with TRBJ2-1, with D unclear. The germline V gene has CDR1 DFQATT and CDR2 SNEGSKA (reference sequence). V was pared by 1 base and J by 4 bases, with 11 bases between. This CDR3 has 14 residues. As DNA, the CDR3 is TGCAGTGCTAGAGTGTCTGCGGATTACAATGAGCAGTTCTTC. Amino acid sequence: CSARVSADYNEQFF.

Relative to its sample, this clonotype is large (0.1 to 1%). The chain couples TRBV20-1 to TRBJ2-1; tentatively, D is TRBD2 (6 bases). Germline CDR1 is DFQATT and CDR2 is SNEGSKA (reference sequence). Between the trimmed V and J ends, which lost 3 bases and 4 bases, there was a span of 16 bases. CDR3 length: 15 amino acids. For the CDR3, the DNA is TGCAGTGCTAGTGAGCTAGCGCAGGATTACAATGAGCAGTTCTTC. It codes for CSASELAQDYNEQFF.

By frequency in the sample, this clonotype is large. The DNA for the CDR3 is TGTGCCAGCAGTGACTCGACTAGCGGGAGCAATGAGCAGTTCTTC. Encoded protein: CASSDSTSGSNEQFF. J is TRBJ2-1 and V is TRBV6-4, with 12 bases identical to TRBD2. The CDR3 consists of 15 residues. V lost 0 bases and J lost 6; bases outside the gene matches: 0. Germline V gives CDR1 MRHNA, CDR2 SNTAGT.

This clonotype is deemed large. This chain links TRBV6-4 with TRBJ2-3; the match to TRBD2 covers 8 bases. The trim removed 4 bases at V and 1 base at J, leaving 7 bases unmatched. This CDR3 is built from 16 residues. CDR1 and CDR2 from the germline V gene are MRHNA and SNTAGT. The CDR3 DNA reads as TGTGCCAGCAGTGGTGCGAGCGGGAGTGGCACAGATACGCAGTATTTT. This encodes CASSGASGSGTDTQYF.

This clonotype is deemed medium-sized. This sequence joins TRBV20-1 and TRBJ1-2; TRBD1 matches at 7 bases. Losses at the gene ends were 6 bases for V and 4 bases for J; bases not matched to a gene: 5. Germline CDR1 and CDR2: DFQATT and SNEGSKA (reference sequence). The CDR3 is 12 residues long. The CDR3 coding sequence is TGCAGTGCAGAGACAGGGCTCTATGGCTACACCTTC. Translated, it gives CSAETGLYGYTF.

This clonotype has only a few counts. This chain connects TRBV20-1 to TRBJ2-7; 8 bases match TRBD1. This CDR3 comprises 16 residues. The V and J ends lost 6 bases and 0 bases, in that order; junction bases with no gene match: 13. Germline V CDR1 and CDR2: DFQATT, SNEGSKA (reference sequence). The CDR3 loop is CSAGDADRADSYEQYF. In DNA form, the CDR3 reads TGCAGTGCCGGCGATGCGGACAGGGCCGACTCCTACGAGCAGTACTTC.

Turning to this clonotype: This may be a read error: a much more frequent sequence differs by one nucleotide. The chain employs TRBV20-1 and TRBJ2-7, with a possible D match to TRBD1 (7 bases). V lost 2 bases and J lost 7, with 21 bases in between. CDR1 is DFQATT and CDR2 is SNEGSKA in the germline V gene (reference sequence). This CDR3 spans 15 amino acids. As DNA, the CDR3 is TGCAGTGCTAGACTCCAGGCAGGGGGGATGGAAGAGCAGTACTTC. It is translated as CSARLQAGGMEEQYF.

This rearrangement joins TRBV20-1 to TRBJ2-1, with 10 bases matching TRBD2. V was clipped by 4 bases and J by 2 bases; unmatched bases: 5. Germline CDR1 and CDR2: DFQATT and SNEGSKA (reference sequence). CDR3 length equals 15 residues. CDR3 residues: CSANEREGTYNEQFF. The CDR3 DNA reads TGCAGTGCTAATGAGCGGGAGGGAACCTACAATGAGCAGTTCTTC.

This clonotype turned up a few times. The chain uses TRBV20-1 and TRBJ2-7, with D possibly called TRBD1 or TRBD2 (5 bases each). In germline, CDR1 is DFQATT, CDR2 SNEGSKA (reference sequence). This CDR3 spans 14 amino acids. V was shortened by 1 base and J by 3 bases, with 13 bases between the two germline ends. The CDR3 nucleotides read TGCAGTGCTAGAGTAGGGGAGTCGATCTACGAGCAGTACTTC. The encoded protein is CSARVGESIYEQYF.

This chain joins TRBV29-1 and TRBJ2-2; D is unclear. The CDR3 loop spans 14 amino acids. CDR1 and CDR2 from the germline V gene are SQVTM and ANQGSEA. The ends were cut back, 5 bases at V and 0 bases at J, with 10 bases in the middle. The CDR3 sequence is CSVMDSTNTGELFF. The CDR3 coding sequence is TGCAGCGTTATGGATAGTACGAACACCGGGGAGCTGTTTTTT.

V usage is TRBV29-1 and J usage is TRBJ1-2; D remains unclear. V gave up 2 bases and J gave up 8 bases, with 12 bases separating them. The CDR3 has 12 residues. Germline V CDR1 and CDR2: SQVTM, ANQGSEA. The CDR3 loop reads CSVEIEGKGYTF. The CDR3 DNA sequence: TGCAGCGTTGAAATCGAGGGTAAGGGCTACACCTTC.

This clonotype was observed a few times. Because the CDR3 is missing its conserved closing phenylalanine or tryptophan, this is likely a read error. The chain joins TRBV24-1 to TRBJ1-1, with TRBD1 matching 9 bases. CDR1 is KGHDR and CDR2 is SFDVKD in the germline V gene. V shed 7 bases and J 3 bases; nucleotides not matched to a gene: 5. The CDR3 is 14 residues long. The CDR3 nucleotides are TGTGCCACCAGAAACACAGGGGGCCACACTGAAGCTTTCTTG. Its protein product is CATRNTGGHTEAFL.

The V and J genes are TRBV6-5 and TRBJ2-3; 7 nucleotides agree with TRBD1. The CDR3 is 16 amino acids. With V trimmed by 5 bases and J by 4 bases, 12 bases remained unmatched. Germline CDR1 MNHEY, CDR2 SVGAGI. CDR3 residues: CASSLLGAGQADTQYF. DNA for the CDR3: TGTGCCAGCAGTCTCCTGGGGGCCGGACAGGCAGATACGCAGTATTTT.

This sequence joins TRBV20-1 and TRBJ2-3; 10 nucleotides line up with TRBD2. The ends lost 5 bases at V and 3 bases at J; junction bases unmatched: 11. The CDR3 runs to 16 residues. The germline V gene encodes CDR1 DFQATT and CDR2 SNEGSKA (reference sequence). As DNA, the CDR3 is TGCAGTGCTTCCATGCCTCTAGCGGGAGTGACAGATACGCAGTATTTT. Translating gives CSASMPLAGVTDTQYF.